Shown below are 20 T cell receptor beta chains from a single sample sequenced in a study of blood T cell repertoires in COVID-19. Only in-frame clones appear in the TCRdb table, and some are missing; sequencing was by immunoSEQ multiplex PCR. The sample contains about 98,000 clones, less than 85% of which appear only once. The sequencing input was peripheral blood. All receptors derive from a man between 65 and 80 years old with active or convalescent COVID-19.

This chain joins TRBV18 and TRBJ2-7, with 9 bases lining up with TRBD1. Looked up from germline, CDR1 is KGHSH and CDR2 is LQKENI. The CDR3 has 15 amino acids. Trimming removed 6 bases from V and 2 bases from J; junction bases left unmatched: 8. DNA of the CDR3: TGTGCCAGCTCTCCATCGACAGGGGGAGCCTACGAGCAGTACTTC. Translation: CASSPSTGGAYEQYF.

This clone was seen a single time. This chain joins TRBV6-5 and TRBJ2-7; 14 nucleotides match TRBD2. There are 15 residues in the CDR3. Germline CDR1 is MNHEY and CDR2 is SVGAGI. Trimming removed 5 bases from V and 10 bases from J; junction bases left unmatched: 10. The CDR3 coding sequence is TGTGCCAGCAGTCGACCGGGACTAGCGGGGGCCGCCCAGTACTTC. Encoded protein: CASSRPGLAGAAQYF.

This clone showed up just a few times. This rearrangement joins TRBV7-9 to TRBJ2-3; possible D gene TRBD1, 6 bases. Germline V gene sequence: CDR1 SEHNR, CDR2 FQNEAQ (reference sequence). CDR3 length: 14 amino acids. Trimming left V 6 bases short and J 0 bases short, with 10 bases between. CDR3 DNA sequence: TGTGCCAGCAGTTTCCAGGGGAGCACAGATACGCAGTATTTT. Its translation: CASSFQGSTDTQYF.

This chain uses TRBV27 with TRBJ1-6; 11 nucleotides line up with TRBD1. The CDR3 is 15 amino acids. The V segment lost 2 bases and the J segment 10 bases; nucleotides outside the gene matches: 4. Germline lookup yields CDR1 MNHEY and CDR2 SMNVEV (reference sequence). The CDR3 region is CASSLTDRGQSPLHF. The CDR3 nucleotides read TGTGCCAGCAGTTTAACGGACAGGGGGCAGTCACCCCTCCACTTT.

The rearrangement links TRBV19 to TRBJ2-3; 12 nucleotides match TRBD2. CDR1 is LNHDA, CDR2 SQIVND, per germline (reference sequence). V shed 5 bases and J 4 bases; nucleotides not matched to a gene: 7. The CDR3 runs 16 residues. CDR3 sequence reads: CASSPSPSGGADTQYF. The CDR3 nucleotides are TGTGCCAGTAGTCCCTCCCCTAGCGGGGGGGCAGATACGCAGTATTTT.

The rearrangement links TRBV2 to TRBJ2-3, with 8 bases matching TRBD2. The germline V gene encodes CDR1 SNHLY and CDR2 FYNNEI. CDR3 length: 14 amino acids. With V trimmed by 5 bases and J by 5 bases, 6 bases remained unmatched. This CDR3 reads CASSTGTRIDTQYF. DNA of the CDR3: TGTGCCAGCAGTACCGGGACTAGGATAGATACGCAGTATTTT.

The chain employs TRBV7-9 and TRBJ1-1; D gene unclear. CDR3 length equals 14 residues. CDR1 is SEHNR and CDR2 is FQNEAQ in the germline V gene (reference sequence). Trimming took 5 bases from V and 5 from J, leaving 15 bases between them. The CDR3 reads CASSLEQRATEAFF. DNA for the CDR3: TGTGCCAGCAGCCTAGAGCAGCGGGCGACTGAAGCTTTCTTT. The whole variable domain, remainder taken from reference TRBV7-9 and TRBJ1-1, is DTGVSQNPRHKITKRGQNVTFRCDPISEHNRLYWYRQTLGQGPEFLTYFQNEAQLEKSRLLSDRFSAERPKGSFSTLEIQRTEQGDSAMYLCASSLEQRATEAFFGQGTRLTVV.

The gene calls are TRBV25-1 and TRBJ1-5, with D tentatively TRBD1 (6 bases). V lost 1 base and J lost 7, with 11 bases in between. The CDR3 is 14 amino acids. CDR1 MGHDK and CDR2 SYGVNS come from the germline V gene. Written as DNA, the CDR3 is TGTGCCAGCAGTGAATTTGAGACAGGACAGCCCCAGCATTTT. Translated, it gives CASSEFETGQPQHF. The complete variable domain, with remaining parts taken from reference TRBV25-1 and TRBJ1-5, reads EADIYQTPRYLVIGTGKKITLECSQTMGHDKMYWYQQDPGMELHLIHYSYGVNSTEKGDLSSESTVSRIRTEHFPLTLESARPSHTSQYLCASSEFETGQPQHFGDGTRLSIL.

The chain recombines TRBV7-6 with TRBJ2-1, with 10 nucleotides matching TRBD2. The germline gives CDR1 SGHVS, CDR2 FNYEAQ. The V gene end was trimmed by 0 bases and the J gene end by 8 bases; junction bases not matched to a gene: 13. The CDR3 is 18 residues long. The CDR3 is CASSLAGDSGGSLDEQFF. CDR3 in DNA: TGTGCCAGCAGCTTAGCGGGGGATAGCGGGGGGAGCCTCGATGAGCAGTTCTTC.

This chain joins TRBV19 and TRBJ2-5, with 9 bases identical to TRBD1. The junction had 8 bases not matched to a gene; V was cut back by 5 bases and J by 1 base. The CDR3 contains 16 residues. CDR1 and CDR2 (germline): LNHDA, SQIVND (reference sequence). CDR3 region: CASSLPGDRAQETQYF. CDR3 in DNA: TGTGCCAGTAGTCTCCCTGGGGACAGGGCCCAAGAGACCCAGTACTTC.

The V and J genes are TRBV9 and TRBJ1-4; D is unclear. V lost 0 bases and J lost 7, with 13 bases in between. Germline CDR1 reads SGDLS; CDR2 reads YYNGEE. This CDR3 has 15 residues. The CDR3 here is CASSVATAVGEKLFF. The CDR3 nucleotides read TGTGCCAGCAGCGTAGCTACGGCGGTAGGTGAAAAACTGTTTTTT.

The chain uses TRBV6-5 and TRBJ2-7; D unclear. This CDR3 is 15 amino acids long. Deletions cut 0 bases from V and 6 bases from J, with 15 bases between. Germline-derived CDR1 and CDR2 are MNHEY and SVGAGI. The CDR3, as DNA: TGTGCCAGCAGTTACTCGCCGATCCTTTCGGGCGAGCAGTACTTC. The encoded protein is CASSYSPILSGEQYF.

The V and J genes are TRBV20-1 and TRBJ2-3; D is possibly TRBD2 (6 bases). Germline values: CDR1 DFQATT, CDR2 SNEGSKA (reference sequence). This CDR3 comprises 14 residues. Trimming left V 3 bases short and J 2 bases short, with 12 bases between. The CDR3, as DNA: TGCAGTGCTAGTGGGGGGAGGTCCACAGATACGCAGTATTTT. This sequence encodes CSASGGRSTDTQYF.

The chain is built from TRBV6-5 and TRBJ1-5, with 10 bases aligning to TRBD1. The CDR3 loop spans 14 amino acids. Germline V CDR1 and CDR2: MNHEY, SVGAGI. J gave up 4 bases and V 5 bases, and 2 bases lay outside the gene matches. The CDR3 DNA reads TGTGCCAGCAGTCGGACAGGGGGGAATCAGCCCCAGCATTTT. Residues: CASSRTGGNQPQHF.

The chain is built from TRBV29-1 and TRBJ2-5, with 8 bases identical to TRBD2. This CDR3 has 13 amino acids. The V gene end was trimmed by 7 bases and the J gene end by 7 bases; junction bases not matched to a gene: 11. CDR1 SQVTM and CDR2 ANQGSEA come from the germline V gene. DNA of the CDR3: TGCAGCGCCCGAGCGGGAGTCGTTGGGACCCAGTACTTC. Protein: CSARAGVVGTQYF.

The chain is built from TRBV18 and TRBJ2-1; D call uncertain. Germline V gene lookup returns CDR1 KGHSH and CDR2 LQKENI. This CDR3 comprises 14 residues. V was cut by 3 bases and J by 0 bases, with 6 bases left in between. The DNA of the CDR3 is TGTGCCAGCTCACCCCCAGGCTCCTACAATGAGCAGTTCTTC. Translation: CASSPPGSYNEQFF.

This chain uses TRBV27 with TRBJ2-7; 8 positions agree with TRBD1. Germline CDR1 MNHEY, CDR2 SMNVEV (reference sequence). V shed 7 bases and J 3 bases; nucleotides not matched to a gene: 17. The CDR3 length is 17 residues. This chain's CDR3 is CASTRLVGGTGLYEQYF. The CDR3 nucleotides are TGTGCCAGCACCCGATTAGTTGGAGGGACAGGACTCTACGAGCAGTACTTC.

J is TRBJ1-5 and V is TRBV6-5; D is unresolved. Trimming removed 0 bases at V and 6 bases at J, with 6 bases between. CDR1 is MNHEY, CDR2 SVGAGI, per germline. The length of the CDR3 is 13 residues. CDR3 sequence reads: CASSYSLSQPQHF. The CDR3 DNA sequence: TGTGCCAGCAGTTACTCGCTAAGTCAGCCCCAGCATTTT.

The chain links TRBV7-9 to TRBJ2-1, with TRBD1 matching over 9 bases. J lost 6 bases, V lost 1 base, and 4 bases had no gene match. This CDR3 is built from 15 residues. Germline V lookup: CDR1 SEHNR, CDR2 FQNEAQ (reference sequence). The CDR3 nucleotides read TGTGCCAGCAGCTTAGAGGGACAGGGCATCAATGAGCAGTTCTTC. It yields the protein CASSLEGQGINEQFF.

For this clone: Other DNA sequences in this specimen translate into the identical CDR3. The genes are TRBV19 and TRBJ1-5; D may be TRBD1 (5 bases). V lost 1 base and J 4 bases, leaving 11 bases between the germline ends. Germline V gives CDR1 LNHDA, CDR2 SQIVND (reference sequence). The CDR3 has 15 amino acids. The CDR3 loop reads CASSIGRTGNQPQHF. The CDR3 DNA reads TGTGCCAGTAGTATAGGGCGAACAGGAAATCAGCCCCAGCATTTT.